These 29 T cell receptor beta chains share one sample of origin, sequenced in a study of blood T cells in healthy people across ages. Through a sample-barcoded 5' primer and a J-beta primer mix, a second PCR was run for roughly 7 to 12 cycles. Each CDR3 protein gets one entry after TCRdb re-called the 5' RACE reads with MiXCR. Found here are about 1.8 million distinct CDR3 sequences, just under 50% of them singletons; the top ten hold less than 2.5%. The sequencing input was blood. The receptors here all came from a woman between 40 and 50 years old in good health.

This CDR3 reads CASSKGQSYNEQFF. DNA of the CDR3: TGCGCCAGCAGCAAGGGACAGTCCTACAATGAGCAGTTCTTC. V and J are TRBV5-1 and TRBJ2-1, with 7 bases matching TRBD1. V was pared by 4 bases and J by 1 base, with 2 bases of the junction left unmatched. Germline CDR1 SGHRS, CDR2 YFSETQ. The CDR3 spans 14 residues.

V is TRBV4-3 and J is TRBJ2-7, with a weak D call TRBD1 (5 bases). The germline V gene has CDR1 LGHNA and CDR2 YSLEER. Trimming stripped 2 bases from V and 3 bases from J, with 14 bases between. The CDR3 totals 15 residues. Written as DNA, the CDR3 is TGCGCCAGCAGCCAAAATCAGGGCCGATACTACGAGCAGTACTTC. Amino acids: CASSQNQGRYYEQYF.

This clonotype showed up just a few times. The chain recombines TRBV6-2 or TRBV6-3 with TRBJ2-1; 7 bases agree with TRBD2. V lost 3 bases to trimming and J lost 12 bases; unmatched junction nucleotides: 5. Germline V CDR1 and CDR2: MNHEY, SVGEGT. There are 12 residues in the CDR3. In nucleotides, the CDR3 is TGTGCCAGCAGTTATCCACGACTAGCGCAGTTCTTC. It is translated as CASSYPRLAQFF.

This chain connects TRBV7-8 to TRBJ1-1; no reliable D call. The CDR3 has 14 residues. Trimming removed 5 bases from V and 7 bases from J, with 17 bases in between. Germline V lookup: CDR1 SGHVS, CDR2 FQNEAQ. The CDR3 protein is CASSDGTVLREAFF. The CDR3, as DNA: TGTGCCAGCAGCGACGGAACCGTACTACGTGAAGCTTTCTTT.

The rearrangement links TRBV27 to TRBJ2-6; 16 nucleotides agree with TRBD2. The CDR3 extends over 21 amino acids. Germline values: CDR1 MNHEY, CDR2 SMNVEV (reference sequence). V was clipped by 4 bases and J by 1 base; unmatched bases: 10. The CDR3 region has the DNA TGTGCCAGCAGTTCAATCGGGACTAGCGGGGGGGCTTGGTCTGGGGCCAACGTCCTGACTTTC. Translated, it gives CASSSIGTSGGAWSGANVLTF.

The genes are TRBV5-1 and TRBJ1-4; TRBD1 matches 9 bases. V was pared by 5 bases and J by 5 bases, with 10 bases of the junction left unmatched. Germline assignment: CDR1 SGHRS and CDR2 YFSETQ. This CDR3 contains 16 residues. The DNA for the CDR3 is TGCGCCAGCAGAACGGGACAGGGAGTATTCAATGAAAAACTGTTTTTT. Residues: CASRTGQGVFNEKLFF.

The CDR3 loop reads CSVEGQLETQYF. The CDR3 DNA follows: TGCAGCGTTGAGGGCCAGTTGGAGACCCAGTACTTC. V usage is TRBV29-1 and J usage is TRBJ2-7; D gene unclear. The J call is uncertain, as TRBJ2-5 better fits the DNA end. The CDR3 covers 12 residues. Per germline, CDR1 SQVTM and CDR2 ANQGSEA.

The table lists this clonotype with many counts. The chain links TRBV4-1 to TRBJ2-5; D tentatively fits TRBD1 or TRBD2 (5 bases each). Trimming pared 1 base from V and 4 bases from J, leaving 19 bases between. Germline V gene sequence: CDR1 MGHRA, CDR2 YSYEKL. This CDR3 has 17 amino acids. This CDR3 reads CASSQVTPGRSGETQYF. The CDR3 DNA reads as TGCGCCAGCAGCCAAGTCACCCCGGGACGCAGTGGAGAGACCCAGTACTTC.

The gene calls are TRBV20-1 and TRBJ2-3; D is unclear. The V gene lost 1 base and the J gene lost 0 bases, with 8 bases spanning the gap. The CDR3 extends over 14 amino acids. The germline V gene has CDR1 DFQATT and CDR2 SNEGSKA (reference sequence). The CDR3 DNA sequence: TGCAGTGCTAGAGCGGACCCTAGCACAGATACGCAGTATTTT. This gives the protein CSARADPSTDTQYF.

The V call is TRBV27, the J call TRBJ2-1; no clear D gene. The CDR3 length is 11 residues. Per the germline V gene, CDR1 is MNHEY and CDR2 is SMNVEV (reference sequence). Trimming left V 8 bases short and J 3 bases short, with 5 bases between. CDR3 residues: CASGIYNEQFF. CDR3 nucleotides: TGTGCCAGCGGAATCTACAATGAGCAGTTCTTC.

In this sample, this clonotype turned up a few times. The V call is TRBV28, the J call TRBJ2-7, with D uncertain. CDR3 length: 15 residues. The germline V gene encodes CDR1 MDHEN and CDR2 SYDVKM. The V gene lost 4 bases and the J gene lost 5 bases, with 18 bases spanning the gap. The CDR3 DNA reads as TGTGCCAGCAGTTCCCAAGAGGCCGGTACCGACGAGCAGTACTTC. Its protein product is CASSSQEAGTDEQYF.

This clonotype was observed a handful of times. In DNA form, the CDR3 reads TGTGCCAGCAGCTTAGCGGGGAGACAGGGCACTAACTATGGCTACACCTTC. This sequence encodes CASSLAGRQGTNYGYTF. The chain is built from TRBV7-2 and TRBJ1-2; 7 bases match TRBD1. There are 17 residues in the CDR3. The germline gives CDR1 SGHTA, CDR2 FQGNSA. The J segment lost 0 bases and the V segment lost 0 bases, leaving 7 bases of the junction unmatched.

The table lists this clonotype with a count of one. V gene TRBV27 combines with J gene TRBJ2-3; TRBD2 agrees at 11 bases. Unmatched junction bases numbered 3, after V lost 5 bases and J lost 5 bases. The length of the CDR3 is 14 residues. CDR1 is MNHEY and CDR2 is SMNVEV in the germline V gene (reference sequence). CDR3 loop: CASSATSGEDTQYF. DNA for the CDR3: TGTGCCAGCAGTGCGACTAGCGGGGAAGATACGCAGTATTTT.

V usage is TRBV28 and J usage is TRBJ2-3, with D possibly TRBD2 on 6 matching bases. CDR1 and CDR2 (germline): MDHEN, SYDVKM. The V gene lost 5 bases and the J gene lost 6 bases, with 15 bases spanning the gap. The CDR3 consists of 14 residues. The CDR3 nucleotides read TGTGCCAGCAGTGTAGCGGACTCCGGGGATACGCAGTATTTT. It translates to CASSVADSGDTQYF.

A few counts support this clonotype. DNA of the CDR3: TGTGCCATCAGTGACCGGACTAGCGGGGCCTACGAGCAGTACTTC. This sequence encodes CAISDRTSGAYEQYF. This chain joins TRBV10-3 and TRBJ2-7; 12 nucleotides align to TRBD2. The CDR3 has 15 amino acids. J gave up 2 bases and V 3 bases, and 2 bases lay outside the gene matches. Looked up from germline, CDR1 is ENHRY and CDR2 is SYGVKD.

Here the CDR3 reads CSSRDRDCNEQFF. CDR3 DNA sequence: TGCAGCAGCCGGGACAGAGACTGTAATGAGCAGTTCTTC. The gene calls are TRBV29-1 and TRBJ2-1; TRBD1 aligns across 7 bases. Germline V gene data show CDR1 as SQVTM and CDR2 as ANQGSEA. J gave up 7 bases and V 8 bases, and 11 bases lay outside the gene matches. The CDR3 sequence is 13 residues long.

The rearrangement joins TRBV15 to TRBJ2-6; D gene ambiguous. Trimming shortened V by 0 bases and J by 0 bases, and 9 bases separated the two germline ends. This CDR3 region has 17 residues. Germline loops: CDR1 LNHNV, CDR2 YYDKDF (reference sequence). The CDR3 DNA sequence: TGTGCCACCAGCAGAGATAAGGGCTTCTCTGGGGCCAACGTCCTGACTTTC. Residues: CATSRDKGFSGANVLTF.

The table lists this clonotype with a few counts. The chain joins TRBV15 to TRBJ2-1, with a weak D call TRBD2 (6 bases). Germline loops: CDR1 LNHNV, CDR2 YYDKDF (reference sequence). CDR3 length: 16 residues. V lost 3 bases and J 6 bases, leaving 18 bases between the germline ends. The CDR3 DNA is TGTGCCACCAGCAGCCCCCTGCGACTAGAACTCAATGAGCAGTTCTTC. Its translation is CATSSPLRLELNEQFF.

CDR3 amino acids: CASSIRDRGSEQYF. The CDR3, as DNA: TGTGCCAGCAGTATCCGGGACAGGGGTTCCGAGCAGTACTTC. This chain joins TRBV27 and TRBJ2-7, with 10 positions matching TRBD1. The CDR3 extends over 14 amino acids. Trimming removed 5 bases from V and 6 bases from J; junction bases left unmatched: 7. Germline CDR1 MNHEY, CDR2 SMNVEV (reference sequence).

The rearrangement uses TRBV5-1 and TRBJ1-2; TRBD1 matches at 10 bases. This CDR3 is 19 amino acids long. Germline loops: CDR1 SGHRS, CDR2 YFSETQ. With V trimmed by 5 bases and J by 1 base, 17 bases remained unmatched. CDR3 protein: CASRRDPGQGTLLNYGYTF. The DNA of the CDR3 is TGCGCCAGCAGGAGGGATCCGGGACAGGGGACACTACTTAACTATGGCTACACCTTC.

This clonotype was found a few times. This chain links TRBV7-8 with TRBJ1-4; D unresolved. CDR1 is SGHVS and CDR2 is FQNEAQ in the germline V gene. Trimming shortened V by 1 base and J by 7 bases, and 4 bases separated the two germline ends. CDR3 length: 12 residues. CDR3 sequence (DNA): TGTGCCAGCAGCTTAGTAGTTGAAAAACTGTTTTTT. Protein sequence: CASSLVVEKLFF. Looking up the rest from reference TRBV7-8 and TRBJ1-4 gives the full variable domain: GAGVSQSPRYKVAKRGQDVALRCDPISGHVSLFWYQQALGQGPEFLTYFQNEAQLDKSGLPSDRFFAERPEGSVSTLKIQRTQQEDSAVYLCASSLVVEKLFFGSGTQLSVL.

The V call is TRBV3-1, the J call TRBJ1-1; D remains ambiguous. Germline loops: CDR1 LGHDT, CDR2 YNNKEL (reference sequence). This CDR3 region has 17 residues. The V and J ends lost 5 bases and 0 bases respectively, with 19 bases between them. The CDR3, as DNA: TGTGCCAGCAGCTCATTGCCGGGAAAAACTATGAACACTGAAGCTTTCTTT. Encoded protein: CASSSLPGKTMNTEAFF.

The chain has TRBV29-1 and TRBJ2-7; either TRBD1 or TRBD2 may fit D (5 bases each). CDR3 size: 12 residues. Germline CDR1 reads SQVTM; CDR2 reads ANQGSEA. Trimming removed 7 bases at V and 3 bases at J, with 13 bases between. CDR3 bases: TGCAGCGCTGGGGACGGCCGCTACGAGCAGTACTTC. This sequence encodes CSAGDGRYEQYF.

This clonotype was seen just once. The chain combines TRBV4-3 with TRBJ2-7, with 10 nucleotides matching TRBD2. V lost 3 bases and J lost 7; bases outside the gene matches: 9. Germline CDR1 and CDR2: LGHNA and YSLEER. The CDR3 contains 15 residues. The CDR3 protein is CASSQERLAGNEQYF. In DNA, the CDR3 is TGCGCCAGCAGCCAGGAACGACTAGCGGGTAATGAGCAGTACTTC.

This clonotype was recorded a few times. J is TRBJ1-5 and V is TRBV20-1, with 7 bases identical to TRBD1. After removal of 6 bases from V and 0 bases from J, the junction contained 5 bases not matched to a gene. CDR1 is DFQATT, CDR2 SNEGSKA, per germline (reference sequence). The CDR3 has 14 amino acids. The chain's CDR3 is CSAKRDSSNQPQHF. The CDR3 DNA follows: TGCAGTGCCAAGCGGGACAGTAGCAATCAGCCCCAGCATTTT.

The J gene is TRBJ2-5, the V gene TRBV2, with 8 bases identical to TRBD2. J was trimmed by 5 bases and V by 1 base; bases with no gene match: 6. This CDR3 has 15 amino acids. CDR1 and CDR2 from the germline V gene are SNHLY and FYNNEI. CDR3 sequence reads: CASSEDGRVGETQYF. CDR3 DNA sequence: TGTGCCAGCAGTGAAGACGGGAGGGTAGGGGAGACCCAGTACTTC.

In its sample, this clonotype was seen a few times. This chain connects TRBV7-2 to TRBJ2-3; D might be TRBD1 (5 bases). With 4 bases removed from V and 2 bases from J, the gap between germline ends came to 10 bases. CDR3 length equals 14 residues. Germline CDR1 is SGHTA and CDR2 is FQGNSA. The CDR3 loop reads CASSSQTVTDTQYF. CDR3 coding DNA: TGTGCCAGCAGCTCTCAGACAGTCACAGATACGCAGTATTTT.

This clonotype has a handful of counts. The chain joins TRBV4-3 to TRBJ1-6; D is ambiguous. The length of the CDR3 is 14 residues. V was trimmed by 4 bases and J by 4 bases, leaving 8 bases between them. Looked up from germline, CDR1 is LGHNA and CDR2 is YSLEER. The CDR3 DNA reads as TGCGCCAGCAGCCCAGACGTATATAATTCACCCCTCCACTTT. The encoded protein is CASSPDVYNSPLHF.

The chain joins TRBV7-2 to TRBJ2-5; 8 bases are shared with TRBD1. There are 15 residues in the CDR3. CDR1 is SGHTA and CDR2 is FQGNSA in the germline V gene. Trimming cost V 5 bases and J 5 bases; bases outside gene matches: 10. The CDR3 loop reads CASSPWAGGGETQYF. The CDR3 region has the DNA TGTGCCAGCAGCCCGTGGGCAGGGGGCGGTGAGACCCAGTACTTC. The variable domain in full, with the rest retrieved from reference TRBV7-2 and TRBJ2-5, is GAGVSQSPSNKVTEKGKDVELRCDPISGHTALYWYRQSLGQGLEFLIYFQGNSAPDKSGLPSDRFSAERTGGSVSTLTIQRTQQEDSAVYLCASSPWAGGGETQYFGPGTRLLVL.